The 32 T cell receptor beta chains listed next were all sequenced from one sample in a study of T cells in localized non-small cell lung cancer. Generated by immunoSEQ multiplex PCR, the TCRdb table keeps only in-frame clones and is missing some. The sample shows about 2,500 clones, less than 25% of them seen only once. Sample: normal lung tissue next to the tumor, taken before any cancer treatment. Receptors were obtained from a woman aged 35-75 years with stage I lung adenocarcinoma.

The gene calls are TRBV11-3 and TRBJ2-3; 10 bases match TRBD2. The CDR3 has 16 amino acids. With V trimmed by 3 bases and J by 5 bases, 8 bases remained unmatched. The germline V gene encodes CDR1 SGHNT and CDR2 YENEEA. In DNA form, the CDR3 reads TGTGCCAGCAGCTTTCTTCTAGCGGGGGCCGGAGATACGCAGTATTTT. Translated: CASSFLLAGAGDTQYF. Drawing the rest from reference TRBV11-3 and TRBJ2-3, the complete variable domain is EAGVVQSPRYKIIEKKQPVAFWCNPISGHNTLYWYLQNLGQGPELLIRYENEEAVDDSQLPKDRFSAERLKGVDSTLKIQPAELGDSAVYLCASSFLLAGAGDTQYFGPGTRLTVL.

The chain carries TRBV15 and TRBJ1-3; D ambiguous. The V end lost 0 bases, the J end lost 0 bases, and 9 bases lay between the germline ends. CDR1 LNHNV and CDR2 YYDKDF come from the germline V gene (reference sequence). The CDR3 is 16 amino acids. The CDR3 loop is CATSRDRAGSGNTIYF. Here the CDR3 DNA reads TGTGCCACCAGCAGAGATAGGGCCGGCTCTGGAAACACCATATATTTT.

This clone has more than one count but fewer than ten. The chain employs TRBV28 and TRBJ2-1, with a possible D match to TRBD2 (6 bases). The CDR3 is 15 residues long. Germline CDR1 and CDR2: MDHEN and SYDVKM. V was trimmed by 6 bases and J by 0 bases, leaving 12 bases between them. CDR3 residues: CASRASARSYNEQFF. As DNA, the CDR3 is TGTGCCAGCAGGGCTAGCGCACGCTCCTACAATGAGCAGTTCTTC.

J is TRBJ1-4 and V is TRBV28; a weak D match, TRBD1 (5 bases). CDR3 length equals 14 residues. V shed 3 bases and J shed 10 bases, with 15 bases lying between them. In germline, CDR1 is MDHEN, CDR2 SYDVKM. The CDR3 sequence is CASSFLGPEGKLFF. CDR3 nucleotides: TGTGCCAGCAGTTTTCTGGGACCTGAGGGAAAACTGTTTTTT.

The chain carries TRBV18 and TRBJ2-7; D gene ambiguous. Germline CDR1 KGHSH, CDR2 LQKENI. V was cut by 5 bases and J by 4 bases, with 9 bases left in between. The CDR3 is made up of 12 amino acids. CDR3 sequence: CASSMGWYEQYF. The CDR3 DNA is TGTGCCAGCTCAATGGGGTGGTACGAGCAGTACTTC. Full variable domain (rest looked up from reference TRBV18 and TRBJ2-7): NAGVMQNPRHLVRRRGQEARLRCSPMKGHSHVYWYRQLPEEGLKFMVYLQKENIIDESGMPKERFSAEFPKEGPSILRIQQVVRGDSAAYFCASSMGWYEQYFGPGTRLTVT.

The CDR3 nucleotides read TGTGCCACCAGCAGCGTAGGGCAGGGAGGGCAGCCCCAGCATTTT. Its protein is CATSSVGQGGQPQHF. V and J are TRBV15 and TRBJ1-5; possibly TRBD1 for D (5 bases). CDR1 and CDR2 from the germline V gene are LNHNV and YYDKDF (reference sequence). Trimming removed 3 bases from V and 7 bases from J, with 16 bases in between. The CDR3 length is 15 residues.

This chain joins TRBV12-2 and TRBJ2-5. TRBV12-2 is described as a pseudogene. The CDR3 sequence is 14 residues long. The CDR3 coding sequence is TGTGCCACCTCAACGGGAAGTCAGGGTGAGACCCAGTACTTC. Translation gives CATSTGSQGETQYF.

This chain joins TRBV27 and TRBJ2-7; 12 nucleotides align to TRBD1. V gave up 9 bases and J gave up 6 bases; unmatched junction bases: 18. The CDR3 is 17 amino acids. Germline V gives CDR1 MNHEY, CDR2 SMNVEV (reference sequence). Written as DNA, the CDR3 is TGTGCCAGTACCGGGACAGGGGGCGGTTTGATCCCTGGCGAGCAGTACTTC. Its protein is CASTGTGGGLIPGEQYF.

This clone showed up just a few times. The chain carries TRBV19 and TRBJ2-2, with D unresolved. Germline CDR1 is LNHDA and CDR2 is SQIVND (reference sequence). This CDR3 has 13 residues. V was trimmed by 2 bases and J by 8 bases, leaving 9 bases between them. DNA of the CDR3: TGTGCCAGTAGTATACAGGCACCTGGGGAGCTGTTTTTT. This encodes CASSIQAPGELFF.

V usage is TRBV18 and J usage is TRBJ1-2; D remains unclear. Germline V gene data show CDR1 as KGHSH and CDR2 as LQKENI. The CDR3 is made up of 15 amino acids. V was cut by 0 bases and J by 0 bases, with 8 bases left in between. The CDR3 DNA sequence: TGTGCCAGCTCACCACCGGCAGGAACTAACTATGGCTACACCTTC. Its translation: CASSPPAGTNYGYTF.

The chain carries TRBV30 and TRBJ2-3, with D maybe TRBD2 (6 bases). V was cut by 3 bases and J by 4 bases, with 8 bases left in between. Germline lookup yields CDR1 GTSNPN and CDR2 SVGIG (reference sequence). The CDR3 sequence is 12 residues long. The CDR3 nucleotides read TGTGCCTGGAGGGGGGGAGCAGATACGCAGTATTTT. This sequence encodes CAWRGGADTQYF.

This clone was recorded only once. The V call is TRBV5-1, the J call TRBJ2-3; TRBD2 matches at 9 bases. From germline, CDR1 is SGHRS and CDR2 YFSETQ. The CDR3 loop spans 16 amino acids. Unmatched junction bases numbered 2, after V lost 0 bases and J lost 0 bases. CDR3 coding DNA: TGCGCCAGCAGCTTGGCCACTAGCGGGAGCACAGATACGCAGTATTTT. This encodes CASSLATSGSTDTQYF.

This clone has a handful of counts. The rearrangement uses TRBV6-8 and TRBJ1-6, with 8 bases fitting TRBD1. Germline CDR1 and CDR2: MNHGY and SAAAGT. Trimming cost V 5 bases and J 10 bases; bases outside gene matches: 13. CDR3 length equals 16 residues. The DNA for the CDR3 is TGTGCCAGCAGTCAAACGGACAGGGTCCGTCACTCACCCCTCCACTTT. It is translated as CASSQTDRVRHSPLHF.

J is TRBJ2-3 and V is TRBV6-8; D call uncertain. With 6 bases removed from V and 2 bases from J, the gap between germline ends came to 9 bases. The CDR3 runs 13 residues. The V gene's germline CDR1 is MNHGY and CDR2 SAAAGT. CDR3: CASRREFTDTQYF. CDR3 in DNA: TGTGCCAGCAGAAGGGAATTCACAGATACGCAGTATTTT.

This clone came up a few times. The chain joins TRBV6-8 to TRBJ2-1; D possibly matches TRBD1 or TRBD2 (5 bases each). Germline assignment: CDR1 MNHGY and CDR2 SAAAGT. CDR3 length equals 12 residues. Trimming pared 10 bases from V and 5 bases from J, leaving 12 bases between. The CDR3 coding sequence is TGTGCCATCAGGGACGGTGACAATGAGCAGTTCTTC. Amino acid sequence: CAIRDGDNEQFF.

The J gene is TRBJ2-5, the V gene TRBV6-8, with 7 bases lining up with TRBD2. There are 12 residues in the CDR3. The germline V gene encodes CDR1 MNHGY and CDR2 SAAAGT. V lost 10 bases and J lost 5; bases outside the gene matches: 7. The CDR3 spells CATGRTFETQYF. For the CDR3, the DNA is TGTGCCACCGGGAGGACCTTCGAGACCCAGTACTTC.

This clone is medium-sized within its sample. The gene calls are TRBV11-3 and TRBJ2-5; TRBD2 might be the D (6 bases). CDR1 is SGHNT and CDR2 is YENEEA in the germline V gene. The CDR3 runs to 16 residues. Trimming took 5 bases from V and 1 from J, leaving 17 bases between them. CDR3 loop: CASSKREEGTQETQYF. CDR3 bases: TGTGCCAGCAGCAAAAGGGAGGAGGGGACCCAAGAGACCCAGTACTTC.

V usage is TRBV11-3 and J usage is TRBJ1-2; TRBD1 aligns across 7 bases. Germline V gene data show CDR1 as SGHNT and CDR2 as YENEEA. V shed 5 bases and J 8 bases; nucleotides not matched to a gene: 14. CDR3 length equals 15 residues. CDR3 protein: CASSPPGTASRGYTF. The CDR3 coding sequence is TGTGCCAGCAGCCCCCCCGGGACAGCCTCTAGAGGCTACACCTTC.

The CDR3 coding sequence is TGTGCCAGTAGTAGTTATCCAGGGGAGACCCAGTACTTC. This translates into CASSSYPGETQYF. The chain uses TRBV19 and TRBJ2-5, with D tentatively TRBD1 (5 bases). Trimming cost V 4 bases and J 5 bases, with 11 bases left between them. CDR3 length equals 13 residues. Germline V gives CDR1 LNHDA, CDR2 SQIVND (reference sequence).

This rearrangement joins TRBV30 to TRBJ1-6; D is ambiguous. The CDR3 runs 16 residues. V was shortened by 2 bases and J by 5 bases, with 16 bases between the two germline ends. Germline V CDR1 and CDR2: GTSNPN, SVGIG (reference sequence). The CDR3 sequence is CAWSRPLGRDNSPLHF. The CDR3 DNA sequence: TGTGCCTGGAGTCGCCCCCTAGGCAGAGATAATTCACCCCTCCACTTT. The variable domain in full, completed from reference TRBV30 and TRBJ1-6, reads SQTIHQWPATLVQPVGSPLSLECTVEGTSNPNLYWYRQAAGRGLQLLFYSVGIGQISSEVPQNLSASRPQDRQFILSSKKLLLSDSGFYLCAWSRPLGRDNSPLHFGNGTRLTVT.

The chain is built from TRBV6-8 and TRBJ2-5, with a possible D match to TRBD2 (6 bases). CDR3 length equals 15 residues. Germline loops: CDR1 MNHGY, CDR2 SAAAGT. Trimming shortened V by 0 bases and J by 1 base, and 9 bases separated the two germline ends. The CDR3 DNA reads as TGTGCCAGCAGTTACTCGGGGACTCGCCAAGAGACCCAGTACTTC. Amino acids: CASSYSGTRQETQYF.

Comment on this clone: Germline is not matched at one junction end, which may reflect a read error. This chain uses TRBV6-8 with TRBJ2-7; TRBD1 aligns across 8 bases. This CDR3 is 16 amino acids long. Per germline, CDR1 MNHGY and CDR2 SAAAGT. CDR3 coding DNA: TGTGCCACCAGTAGTCCCGGGACAGGTAGATCCTACGAGCAGTACTTC. Protein sequence: CATSSPGTGRSYEQYF.

The CDR3 here is CASSLLLAGEETQYF. As DNA, the CDR3 is TGTGCCAGCAGCCTATTACTAGCGGGCGAAGAGACCCAGTACTTC. This sequence joins TRBV9 and TRBJ2-5; TRBD2 agrees at 9 bases. Germline V gives CDR1 SGDLS, CDR2 YYNGEE. The CDR3 is 15 residues long. J was trimmed by 3 bases and V by 4 bases; bases with no gene match: 7. The full variable domain, with the rest looked up from reference TRBV9 and TRBJ2-5, is DSGVTQTPKHLITATGQRVTLRCSPRSGDLSVYWYQQSLDQGLQFLIQYYNGEERAKGNILERFSAQQFPDLHSELNLSSLELGDSALYFCASSLLLAGEETQYFGPGTRLLVL.

By sample share, this clone is large (0.1 to 1%). V is TRBV11-3 and J is TRBJ2-1, with D possibly matching TRBD1 (6 bases). The germline gives CDR1 SGHNT, CDR2 YENEEA. The CDR3 contains 14 residues. Trimming took 4 bases from V and 7 from J, leaving 14 bases between them. The CDR3 bases are TGTGCCAGCAGCTCTCGATGGGGGCTGAATGAGCAGTTCTTC. This codes for CASSSRWGLNEQFF.

The CDR3 DNA reads TGTGCCAGTTCCGGGGGCAGGGCCGACCGAGGCTATGGCTACACCTTC. This encodes CASSGGRADRGYGYTF. The chain employs TRBV19 and TRBJ1-2; D might be TRBD1 (6 bases). The V gene lost 8 bases and the J gene lost 4 bases, with 23 bases spanning the gap. The CDR3 has 16 amino acids. Germline values: CDR1 LNHDA, CDR2 SQIVND (reference sequence).

The chain employs TRBV9 and TRBJ1-4; D is unclear. V shed 5 bases and J shed 7 bases, with 9 bases lying between them. There are 12 residues in the CDR3. CDR1 and CDR2 from the germline V gene are SGDLS and YYNGEE. The CDR3 loop is CASSRFGEKLFF. In DNA form, the CDR3 reads TGTGCCAGCAGTAGGTTCGGTGAAAAACTGTTTTTT.

The rearrangement uses TRBV6-8 and TRBJ2-7, with D tentatively TRBD1 (6 bases). Looked up from germline, CDR1 is MNHGY and CDR2 is SAAAGT. The CDR3 spans 12 residues. Trimming cost V 6 bases and J 12 bases, with 18 bases left between them. The CDR3 loop is CASRETGTNLYF. The DNA for the CDR3 is TGTGCCAGCAGAGAAACAGGGACCAATCTGTACTTC.

A few counts support this clone. V usage is TRBV28 and J usage is TRBJ2-7; 16 bases match TRBD2. The CDR3 is 18 residues long. The V gene's germline CDR1 is MDHEN and CDR2 SYDVKM. V lost 2 bases to trimming and J lost 2 bases; unmatched junction nucleotides: 6. The CDR3 coding sequence is TGTGCCAGCAGTTTAACCGGGACTAGCGGGAGGGGGGCCTACGAGCAGTACTTC. Amino acid sequence: CASSLTGTSGRGAYEQYF.

V usage is TRBV18 and J usage is TRBJ2-1; 8 positions match TRBD2. The CDR3 has 16 amino acids. Looked up from germline, CDR1 is KGHSH and CDR2 is LQKENI. Losses at the gene ends were 1 base for V and 4 bases for J; bases not matched to a gene: 6. CDR3 sequence (DNA): TGTGCCAGCTCACCACTCCCGACTAGCGAATACAATGAGCAGTTCTTC. Encoded protein: CASSPLPTSEYNEQFF. Full variable domain (outside the CDR3, taken from reference TRBV18 and TRBJ2-1): NAGVMQNPRHLVRRRGQEARLRCSPMKGHSHVYWYRQLPEEGLKFMVYLQKENIIDESGMPKERFSAEFPKEGPSILRIQQVVRGDSAAYFCASSPLPTSEYNEQFFGPGTRLTVL.

The DNA for the CDR3 is TGTGCCAGCAGTTACTCGAATTTACTAGCGGGTACCTACGAGCAGTACTTC. This translates into CASSYSNLLAGTYEQYF. The chain couples TRBV6-8 to TRBJ2-7, with 9 bases identical to TRBD2. The CDR3 has 17 residues. V lost 0 bases, J lost 2 bases, and 8 bases stayed unmatched. Germline V gene sequence: CDR1 MNHGY, CDR2 SAAAGT.

The rearrangement uses TRBV5-1 and TRBJ1-6; 10 bases are a match to TRBD1. The V gene end was trimmed by 4 bases and the J gene end by 2 bases; junction bases not matched to a gene: 3. This CDR3 comprises 16 residues. Germline V gene data show CDR1 as SGHRS and CDR2 as YFSETQ. CDR3 protein: CASSPGQGTYNSPLHF. The CDR3, as DNA: TGCGCCAGCAGCCCGGGACAGGGGACCTATAATTCACCCCTCCACTTT. The complete variable domain, with remaining parts taken from reference TRBV5-1 and TRBJ1-6, reads KAGVTQTPRYLIKTRGQQVTLSCSPISGHRSVSWYQQTPGQGLQFLFEYFSETQRNKGNFPGRFSGRQFSNSRSEMNVSTLELGDSALYLCASSPGQGTYNSPLHFGNGTRLTVT.

The chain has TRBV28 and TRBJ2-5, with 7 bases identical to TRBD2. Germline V gene lookup returns CDR1 MDHEN and CDR2 SYDVKM. With 5 bases clipped from V and 5 bases from J, the junction kept 5 bases outside the gene matches. This CDR3 is 13 amino acids long. The chain's CDR3 is CASSLSGWETQYF. The CDR3 DNA follows: TGTGCCAGCAGTCTTAGCGGGTGGGAGACCCAGTACTTC.